These 23 T cell receptor beta chains share one sample of origin, sequenced in a study of cytomegalovirus exposure and HLA in healthy donors. With 60 Vbeta and 13 Jbeta primers, the PCR was carried out. Some clones are missing from TCRdb's copy, which holds only in-frame ones; the method was immunoSEQ multiplex PCR. This table has some 200,000 clones, roughly 84% appearing once. Sequencing used PBMCs. These receptors were obtained from a woman between 50 and 59 years old in good health and CMV-seropositive.

A word on this clone: Other DNA sequences of this sample code for an identical CDR3. The rearrangement joins TRBV28 to TRBJ2-1; 11 bases agree with TRBD2. J gave up 1 base and V 6 bases, and 2 bases lay outside the gene matches. The V gene's germline CDR1 is MDHEN and CDR2 SYDVKM. The CDR3 contains 15 residues. This CDR3 is CASSPSGGSYNEQFF. DNA for the CDR3: TGTGCCAGCAGCCCTAGCGGGGGGTCCTACAATGAGCAGTTCTTC. The entire variable domain, with the rest obtained from reference TRBV28 and TRBJ2-1, is as follows: DVKVTQSSRYLVKRTGEKVFLECVQDMDHENMFWYRQDPGLGLRLIYFSYDVKMKEKGDIPEGYSVSREKKERFSLILESASTNQTSMYLCASSPSGGSYNEQFFGPGTRLTVL.

The CDR3, as DNA: TGCGCCAGCAGCCAAGCCCGACCACCGGGTCGCCCTGAAGCTTTCTTT. Its translation: CASSQARPPGRPEAFF. This sequence joins TRBV4-1 and TRBJ1-1; D is uncertain. V lost 1 base, J lost 6 bases, and 18 bases lay in between. Germline V lookup: CDR1 MGHRA, CDR2 YSYEKL. The CDR3 loop spans 16 amino acids.

The chain links TRBV28 to TRBJ2-1; 11 bases align to TRBD2. V lost 5 bases to trimming and J lost 4 bases; unmatched junction nucleotides: 4. CDR3 size: 15 residues. Germline V gene lookup returns CDR1 MDHEN and CDR2 SYDVKM. Here the CDR3 DNA reads TGTGCCAGCAGTGCGACTAGCGGGGCGTACAATGAGCAGTTCTTC. Its translation is CASSATSGAYNEQFF.

The chain recombines TRBV27 with TRBJ1-2; 8 nucleotides agree with TRBD1. From germline, CDR1 is MNHEY and CDR2 SMNVEV (reference sequence). Unmatched junction bases numbered 11, after V lost 7 bases and J lost 4 bases. The CDR3 runs 15 residues. CDR3 nucleotides: TGTGCCAGCACCCCCGGGCAGGGGGCTTCCTATGGCTACACCTTC. This translates into CASTPGQGASYGYTF.

This chain connects TRBV30 to TRBJ2-4; the match to TRBD2 covers 7 bases. There are 14 residues in the CDR3. Germline V CDR1 and CDR2: GTSNPN, SVGIG (reference sequence). Trimming removed 2 bases from V and 6 bases from J; junction bases left unmatched: 7. CDR3 amino acids: CAWSLASGANIQYF. DNA for the CDR3: TGTGCCTGGAGTCTTGCTAGCGGCGCAAACATTCAGTACTTC.

The rearrangement uses TRBV6-1 and TRBJ1-6, with D maybe TRBD1 (5 bases). Germline V CDR1 and CDR2: MNHNS, SASEGT. The CDR3 sequence is 13 residues long. With 5 bases removed from V and 7 bases from J, the gap between germline ends came to 9 bases. CDR3 protein: CASSRQKNSPLHF. In DNA, the CDR3 is TGTGCCAGCAGTAGACAGAAGAATTCACCCCTCCACTTT.

In this sample, this clone turned up a few times. The V and J genes are TRBV6-1 and TRBJ1-5, with TRBD1 matching 8 bases. Germline loops: CDR1 MNHNS, CDR2 SASEGT. V was pared by 6 bases and J by 3 bases, with 4 bases of the junction left unmatched. CDR3 length: 14 amino acids. The CDR3 region has the DNA TGTGCCAGCAGCGGGACAGGCAACAATCAGCCCCAGCATTTT. Translated, it gives CASSGTGNNQPQHF.

V is TRBV7-2 and J is TRBJ2-1; TRBD2 matches at 7 bases. Germline V gene data show CDR1 as SGHTA and CDR2 as FQGNSA. CDR3 length: 17 residues. The trim removed 3 bases at V and 4 bases at J, leaving 12 bases unmatched. As DNA, the CDR3 is TGTGCCAGCAGCTTGGCCCCGCCGCTAGCGGAATACAATGAGCAGTTCTTC. Translation gives CASSLAPPLAEYNEQFF.

This clone came up once. This rearrangement joins TRBV4-2 to TRBJ1-2, with TRBD1 matching 12 bases. Looked up from germline, CDR1 is LGHNA and CDR2 is YNFKEQ. The junction had 4 bases not matched to a gene; V was cut back by 0 bases and J by 2 bases. The CDR3 sequence is 17 residues long. Written as DNA, the CDR3 is TGTGCCAGCAGCCAAGAAGGGACAGGGGGCACCAACTATGGCTACACCTTC. It yields the protein CASSQEGTGGTNYGYTF.

This chain connects TRBV7-2 to TRBJ1-3, with D tentatively TRBD1 (5 bases). This CDR3 spans 16 amino acids. Germline CDR1 and CDR2: SGHTA and FQGNSA. With 1 base removed from V and 0 bases from J, the gap between germline ends came to 10 bases. The CDR3 nucleotides read TGTGCCAGCAGCTTAGGGGGCAGCCTCTCTGGAAACACCATATATTTT. Protein sequence: CASSLGGSLSGNTIYF.

This chain joins TRBV5-1 and TRBJ1-2; 7 positions agree with TRBD1. The V gene's germline CDR1 is SGHRS and CDR2 YFSETQ. Germline trimming cut 2 bases from V and 8 bases from J; bases unmatched to any gene: 24. The CDR3 sequence is 19 residues long. CDR3 protein: CASSLSGGGVWTAEAGYTF. Written as DNA, the CDR3 is TGCGCCAGCAGCTTATCGGGAGGGGGCGTTTGGACCGCCGAAGCAGGCTACACCTTC. Using reference TRBV5-1 and TRBJ1-2 for the parts outside the CDR3, the full variable domain is KAGVTQTPRYLIKTRGQQVTLSCSPISGHRSVSWYQQTPGQGLQFLFEYFSETQRNKGNFPGRFSGRQFSNSRSEMNVSTLELGDSALYLCASSLSGGGVWTAEAGYTFGSGTRLTVV.

The chain carries TRBV7-2 and TRBJ2-5; D is possibly TRBD2 (5 bases). Matching the DNA end better, TRBJ2-7 makes the J call doubtful. The CDR3 consists of 14 residues. Germline assignment: CDR1 SGHTA and CDR2 FQGNSA. In DNA, the CDR3 is TGTGCCAGCCGACCGAAAGGAGGAACCTACGAGCAGTACTTC. This gives the protein CASRPKGGTYEQYF.

The gene calls are TRBV18 and TRBJ1-1; possibly TRBD1 for D (6 bases). Germline V gene sequence: CDR1 KGHSH, CDR2 LQKENI. The CDR3 runs to 14 residues. V gave up 1 base and J gave up 5 bases, with 11 bases separating them. In DNA, the CDR3 is TGTGCCAGCTCACCACGGGGAGGGGGGACTGAAGCTTTCTTT. Protein: CASSPRGGGTEAFF.

The J gene is TRBJ2-7, the V gene TRBV7-2, with 8 bases aligning to TRBD1. Trimming cost V 1 base and J 2 bases; bases outside gene matches: 4. In germline, CDR1 is SGHTA, CDR2 FQGNSA. This CDR3 region has 15 residues. In DNA, the CDR3 is TGTGCCAGCAGCTTAGGGCAGGGGGCGGCCTACGAGCAGTACTTC. Translation: CASSLGQGAAYEQYF. Full variable domain (outside the CDR3, taken from reference TRBV7-2 and TRBJ2-7): GAGVSQSPSNKVTEKGKDVELRCDPISGHTALYWYRQSLGQGLEFLIYFQGNSAPDKSGLPSDRFSAERTGGSVSTLTIQRTQQEDSAVYLCASSLGQGAAYEQYFGPGTRLTVT.

The count of this clone is one. The chain uses TRBV18 and TRBJ1-1, with 7 bases that match TRBD1. The junction had 6 bases not matched to a gene; V was cut back by 4 bases and J by 4 bases. Germline CDR1 and CDR2: KGHSH and LQKENI. The CDR3 covers 14 residues. The CDR3 sequence is CASSQGTGATEAFF. In DNA form, the CDR3 reads TGTGCCAGCTCACAGGGAACAGGGGCCACTGAAGCTTTCTTT.

J is TRBJ2-1 and V is TRBV19; 7 nucleotides match TRBD1. This CDR3 contains 12 residues. CDR1 LNHDA and CDR2 SQIVND come from the germline V gene (reference sequence). V lost 6 bases to trimming and J lost 6 bases; unmatched junction nucleotides: 2. The CDR3 region is CASRQGFNEQFF. DNA of the CDR3: TGTGCCAGTAGACAGGGGTTCAATGAGCAGTTCTTC.

This chain joins TRBV7-2 and TRBJ2-5; 9 bases are shared with TRBD2. The closer fit of TRBJ2-7 to the DNA end suggests the J call may be wrong. CDR3 length equals 16 residues. CDR1 SGHTA and CDR2 FQGNSA come from the germline V gene. CDR3 nucleotides: TGTGCCAGCAGAGGAGGGGCGGGGGGGCCTTTGCTCGAGCAGTACTTC. This codes for CASRGGAGGPLLEQYF.

The chain combines TRBV6-5 with TRBJ1-1; 8 bases are shared with TRBD1. Per germline, CDR1 MNHEY and CDR2 SVGAGI. The CDR3 consists of 14 residues. V gave up 6 bases and J gave up 3 bases; unmatched junction bases: 6. CDR3 sequence reads: CASSRQGIDTEAFF. The CDR3 DNA sequence: TGTGCCAGCAGCCGACAGGGGATAGACACTGAAGCTTTCTTT.

The chain couples TRBV6-5 to TRBJ1-2; TRBD1 matches 7 bases. From germline, CDR1 is MNHEY and CDR2 SVGAGI. The CDR3 runs to 15 residues. Germline trimming cut 0 bases from V and 2 bases from J; bases unmatched to any gene: 3. The CDR3 DNA is TGTGCCAGCAGTTACTCGCCGGGACAGAACTATGGCTACACCTTC. The encoded protein is CASSYSPGQNYGYTF.

This rearrangement joins TRBV7-9 to TRBJ1-5; TRBD1 aligns across 7 bases. Germline trimming cut 5 bases from V and 5 bases from J; bases unmatched to any gene: 12. The CDR3 length is 16 residues. Germline V gene lookup returns CDR1 SEHNR and CDR2 FQNEAQ (reference sequence). The CDR3 region is CASSTITGVEDQPQHF. The CDR3 DNA is TGTGCCAGCAGCACTATTACAGGGGTAGAGGATCAGCCCCAGCATTTT.

The chain uses TRBV6-5 and TRBJ1-1, with 7 nucleotides matching TRBD1. The trim removed 5 bases at V and 4 bases at J, leaving 7 bases unmatched. Germline CDR1 and CDR2: MNHEY and SVGAGI. The CDR3 totals 14 residues. This CDR3 is CASSGRQGSTEAFF. In DNA, the CDR3 is TGTGCCAGCAGTGGTCGACAGGGAAGCACTGAAGCTTTCTTT.

V and J are TRBV6-6 and TRBJ2-1, with D hard to call. There are 12 residues in the CDR3. V was clipped by 0 bases and J by 7 bases, with 4 bases between them. Per germline, CDR1 MNHNY and CDR2 SVGAGI (reference sequence). The CDR3 reads CASSYSLNEQFF. The DNA of the CDR3 is TGTGCCAGCAGTTACTCTTTAAATGAGCAGTTCTTC.

This clone has more than one count but fewer than ten. V and J are TRBV5-1 and TRBJ1-4; D gene ambiguous. The CDR3 sequence is 14 residues long. Germline assignment: CDR1 SGHRS and CDR2 YFSETQ. V dropped 4 bases and J dropped 0 bases, with 7 bases sitting between them. Here the CDR3 reads CASSTGTTNEKLFF. The CDR3 DNA is TGCGCCAGCAGCACCGGGACAACTAATGAAAAACTGTTTTTT.